This T cell receptor beta chain appears in the sequencing data of a study of naive and memory T cell subsets. Whole-study findings and limits: Over 85% of naive TCR sequences appeared only once, unlike memory subsets.

Both TRBC1 and TRBC2 were covered by a beta constant-region primer of two equimolar oligonucleotides. Ligation attached a single-stranded oligonucleotide with a 12-nucleotide UMI and the SP2 primer to the cDNA 3' end. Ligated cDNA was amplified by four rounds of PCR with nested alpha and beta constant-region primers and SP2. Via MiXCR, TCRdb re-called the UMI-ligation and nested PCR reads, giving one row per CDR3 protein. The table shows some 36,000 distinct CDR3 sequences, with 13% occurring only once. Sorting gates: effector memory CD45RA-CD27-, EMRA CD45RA+CD27-. J lost 5 bases, V lost 5 bases, and 12 bases had no gene match. Germline V CDR1 and CDR2: SGHTA, FQGNSA. There are 16 residues in the CDR3. The table lists this clonotype with many counts. What it recognizes is unknown.

V is TRBV7-2 and J is TRBJ2-3; 8 bases agree with TRBD1. The sample consisted of effector memory CD4+ T cells from blood. Subset described: effector memory, CD45RA- CD27-. This receptor was identified in a human donor in good health. CDR3 DNA sequence: TGTGCCAGCAGCCCGGCCGGCAGGGGGCAAGGAGATACGCAGTATTTT. This gives the protein CASSPAGRGQGDTQYF.